This TCR beta chain was sequenced in a study of T-cell memory formation after mild COVID-19. Study context: Clustering of TCRs was largely donor specific. Study results and caveats: Contracting clones from day 15 to 85 showed balanced CD4/CD8; later expanders favored CD4+.

From germline, CDR1 is DFQATT and CDR2 SNEGSKA (reference sequence). Trimming pared 1 base from V and 3 bases from J, leaving 13 bases between. The CDR3 spans 15 residues. Regarding this clonotype: Its antigen is currently unknown.

TCRdb fed the 5' RACE reads into MiXCR, producing one record per CDR3 protein. Of more than 350,000 distinct CDR3 sequences listed, about a sixth are singletons. Sequenced material: PBMCs or a T cell subset sorted from them (not recorded which). The chain is built from TRBV20-1 and TRBJ2-1; D may be TRBD1 (5 bases). The receptor was isolated from a man younger than 35 who had mild COVID-19 (a few samples of this study predate the infection). Cell type and time point are not known. The CDR3 loop reads CSARGSRVVYNEQFF. CDR3 bases: TGCAGTGCTAGAGGCTCCAGGGTGGTCTACAATGAGCAGTTCTTC.